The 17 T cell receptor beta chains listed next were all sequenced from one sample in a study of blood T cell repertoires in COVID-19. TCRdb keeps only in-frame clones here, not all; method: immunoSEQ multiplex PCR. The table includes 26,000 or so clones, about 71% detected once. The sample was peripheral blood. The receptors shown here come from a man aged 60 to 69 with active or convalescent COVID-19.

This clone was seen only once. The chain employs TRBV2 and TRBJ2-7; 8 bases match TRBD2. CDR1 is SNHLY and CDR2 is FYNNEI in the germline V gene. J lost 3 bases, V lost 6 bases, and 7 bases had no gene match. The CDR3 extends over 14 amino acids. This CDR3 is CASRQRTSSYEQYF. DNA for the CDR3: TGTGCCAGCAGACAGAGGACTAGCAGCTACGAGCAGTACTTC. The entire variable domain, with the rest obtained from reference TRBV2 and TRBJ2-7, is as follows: EPEVTQTPSHQVTQMGQEVILRCVPISNHLYFYWYRQILGQKVEFLVSFYNNEISEKSEIFDDQFSVERPDGSNFTLKIRSTKLEDSAMYFCASRQRTSSYEQYFGPGTRLTVT.

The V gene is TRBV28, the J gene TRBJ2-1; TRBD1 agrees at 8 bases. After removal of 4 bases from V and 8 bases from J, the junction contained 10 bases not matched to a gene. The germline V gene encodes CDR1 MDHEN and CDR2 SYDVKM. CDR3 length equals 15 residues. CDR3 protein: CASSSHRGLSDEQFF. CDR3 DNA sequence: TGTGCCAGCAGTTCTCACAGGGGGTTAAGCGATGAGCAGTTCTTC.

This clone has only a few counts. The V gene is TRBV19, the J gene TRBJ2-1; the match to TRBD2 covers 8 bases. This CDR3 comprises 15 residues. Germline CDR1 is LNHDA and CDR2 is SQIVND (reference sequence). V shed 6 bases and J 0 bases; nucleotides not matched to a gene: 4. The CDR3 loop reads CASSQRESSYNEQFF. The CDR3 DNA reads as TGTGCCAGTAGCCAGCGGGAGAGCTCCTACAATGAGCAGTTCTTC. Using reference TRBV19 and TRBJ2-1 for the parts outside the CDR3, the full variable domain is DGGITQSPKYLFRKEGQNVTLSCEQNLNHDAMYWYRQDPGQGLRLIYYSQIVNDFQKGDIAEGYSVSREKKESFPLTVTSAQKNPTAFYLCASSQRESSYNEQFFGPGTRLTVL.

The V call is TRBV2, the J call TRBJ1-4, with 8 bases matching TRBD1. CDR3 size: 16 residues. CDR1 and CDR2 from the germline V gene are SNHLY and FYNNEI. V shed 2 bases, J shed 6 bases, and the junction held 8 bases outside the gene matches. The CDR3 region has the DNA TGTGCCAGCAGTGAATTCGGACAGGGATGGGATGAAAAACTGTTTTTT. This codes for CASSEFGQGWDEKLFF. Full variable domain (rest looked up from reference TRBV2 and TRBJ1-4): EPEVTQTPSHQVTQMGQEVILRCVPISNHLYFYWYRQILGQKVEFLVSFYNNEISEKSEIFDDQFSVERPDGSNFTLKIRSTKLEDSAMYFCASSEFGQGWDEKLFFGSGTQLSVL.

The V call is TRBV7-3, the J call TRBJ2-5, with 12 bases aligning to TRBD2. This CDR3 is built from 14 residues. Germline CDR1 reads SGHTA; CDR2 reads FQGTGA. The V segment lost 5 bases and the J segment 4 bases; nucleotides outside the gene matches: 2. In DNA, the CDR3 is TGTGCCAGCAGCCCGACTAGCGGGGGAGAGACCCAGTACTTC. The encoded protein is CASSPTSGGETQYF.

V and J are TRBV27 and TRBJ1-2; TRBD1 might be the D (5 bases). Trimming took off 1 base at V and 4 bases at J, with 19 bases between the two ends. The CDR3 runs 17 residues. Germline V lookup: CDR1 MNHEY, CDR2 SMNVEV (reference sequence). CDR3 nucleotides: TGTGCCAGCAGTTTATTTGCAGGGCAAGTAGGACGCTATGGCTACACCTTC. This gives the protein CASSLFAGQVGRYGYTF.

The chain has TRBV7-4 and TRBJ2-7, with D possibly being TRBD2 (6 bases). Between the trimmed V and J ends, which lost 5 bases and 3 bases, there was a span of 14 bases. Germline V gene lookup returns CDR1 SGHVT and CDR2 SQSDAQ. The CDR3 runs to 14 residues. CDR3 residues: CASSGGDLYYEQYF. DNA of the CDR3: TGTGCCAGCAGCGGAGGGGACTTATACTACGAGCAGTACTTC.

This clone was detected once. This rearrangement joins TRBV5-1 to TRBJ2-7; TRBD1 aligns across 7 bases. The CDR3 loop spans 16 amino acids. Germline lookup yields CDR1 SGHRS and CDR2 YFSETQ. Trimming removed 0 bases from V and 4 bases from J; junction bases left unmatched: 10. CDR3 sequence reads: CASSLAGRGIWYEQYF. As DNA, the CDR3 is TGCGCCAGCAGCTTGGCGGGCAGGGGGATTTGGTACGAGCAGTACTTC.

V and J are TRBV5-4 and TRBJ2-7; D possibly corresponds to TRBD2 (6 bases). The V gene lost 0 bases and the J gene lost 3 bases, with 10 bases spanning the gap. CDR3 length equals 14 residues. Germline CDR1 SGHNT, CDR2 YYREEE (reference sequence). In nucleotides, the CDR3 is TGTGCCAGCAGCTTGGGTGCGGGGCTCTACGAGCAGTACTTC. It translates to CASSLGAGLYEQYF.

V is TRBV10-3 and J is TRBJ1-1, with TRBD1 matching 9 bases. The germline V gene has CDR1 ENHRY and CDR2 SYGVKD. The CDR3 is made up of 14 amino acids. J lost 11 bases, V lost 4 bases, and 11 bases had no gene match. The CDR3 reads CAISASRDREWAFF. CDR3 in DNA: TGTGCCATCAGTGCGTCCCGGGACAGGGAATGGGCTTTCTTT.

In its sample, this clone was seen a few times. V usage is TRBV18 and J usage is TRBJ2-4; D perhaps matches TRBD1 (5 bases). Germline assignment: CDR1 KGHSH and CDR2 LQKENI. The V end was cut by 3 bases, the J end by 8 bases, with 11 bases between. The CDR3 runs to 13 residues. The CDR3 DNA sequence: TGTGCCAGCTCACCGTGGCAAGGGGACATTCAGTACTTC. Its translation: CASSPWQGDIQYF.

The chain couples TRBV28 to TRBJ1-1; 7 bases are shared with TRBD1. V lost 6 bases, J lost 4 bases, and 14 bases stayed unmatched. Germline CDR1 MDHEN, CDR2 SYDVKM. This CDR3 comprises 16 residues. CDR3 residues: CASSRGISFSGTEAFF. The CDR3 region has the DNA TGTGCCAGCAGCAGGGGGATCAGTTTTTCGGGCACTGAAGCTTTCTTT.

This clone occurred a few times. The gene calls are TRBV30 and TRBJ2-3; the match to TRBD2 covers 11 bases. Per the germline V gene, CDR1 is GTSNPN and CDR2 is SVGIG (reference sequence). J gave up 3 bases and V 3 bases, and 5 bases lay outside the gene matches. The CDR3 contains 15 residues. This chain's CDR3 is CAWSGTSGSTDTQYF. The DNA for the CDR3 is TGTGCCTGGAGCGGGACTAGCGGTTCAACAGATACGCAGTATTTT.

CDR3 residues: CASSFRDSGPGETQYF. Here the CDR3 DNA reads TGTGCCAGCAGCTTCCGGGACTCCGGGCCGGGTGAGACCCAGTACTTC. The genes are TRBV5-8 and TRBJ2-5, with D perhaps TRBD2 (6 bases). Trimming left V 2 bases short and J 5 bases short, with 19 bases between. Germline CDR1 SGHTS, CDR2 YDEGEE. CDR3 size: 16 residues.

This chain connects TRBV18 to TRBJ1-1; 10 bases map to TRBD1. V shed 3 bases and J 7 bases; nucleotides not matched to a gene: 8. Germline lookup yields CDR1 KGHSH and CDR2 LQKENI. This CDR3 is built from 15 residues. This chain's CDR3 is CASSPQGDRGIEAFF. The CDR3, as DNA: TGTGCCAGCTCACCTCAGGGGGACAGGGGCATTGAAGCTTTCTTT. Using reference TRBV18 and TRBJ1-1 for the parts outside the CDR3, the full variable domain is NAGVMQNPRHLVRRRGQEARLRCSPMKGHSHVYWYRQLPEEGLKFMVYLQKENIIDESGMPKERFSAEFPKEGPSILRIQQVVRGDSAAYFCASSPQGDRGIEAFFGQGTRLTVV.

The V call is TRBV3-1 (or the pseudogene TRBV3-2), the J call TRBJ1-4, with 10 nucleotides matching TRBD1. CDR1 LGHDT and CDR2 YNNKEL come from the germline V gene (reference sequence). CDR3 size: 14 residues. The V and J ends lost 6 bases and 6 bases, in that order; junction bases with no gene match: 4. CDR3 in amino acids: CASSRDRGYEKLFF. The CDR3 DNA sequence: TGTGCCAGCAGTCGGGACAGGGGTTATGAAAAACTGTTTTTT.

CDR3 bases: TGTGCCAGCAGCTCGAGAATAAGTTGGGACAAGAGCAATGAGCAGTTCTTC. Translated, it gives CASSSRISWDKSNEQFF. This chain uses TRBV7-9 with TRBJ2-1; tentative D call: TRBD1 (6 bases). Germline values: CDR1 SEHNR, CDR2 FQNEAQ (reference sequence). The ends were cut back, 4 bases at V and 6 bases at J, with 22 bases in the middle. The CDR3 consists of 17 residues.